The 20 T cell receptor beta chains below were found in one sample sequenced in a study of identical twins. TCRdb called the 5' RACE reads again in MiXCR, with one record for every CDR3 protein. The repertoire consists of approximately 700,000 distinct CDR3 sequences, with less than 7% occurring once and the leading ten covering roughly 1.6%. The specimen was naive T cells sorted from blood. All receptors derive from a man younger than 35 in good health.

The sample holds many counts of this clonotype. The V and J genes are TRBV15 and TRBJ2-1; 7 nucleotides align to TRBD1. V shed 1 base and J 6 bases; nucleotides not matched to a gene: 3. Germline CDR1 LNHNV, CDR2 YYDKDF (reference sequence). This CDR3 has 14 residues. The CDR3 DNA follows: TGTGCCACCAGCAGAGTAAACAGGGGCAATGAGCAGTTCTTC. Its protein is CATSRVNRGNEQFF.

This clonotype appeared many times. The chain has TRBV15 and TRBJ2-1; no firm D call. Trimming left V 0 bases short and J 9 bases short, with 9 bases between. Germline V gives CDR1 LNHNV, CDR2 YYDKDF (reference sequence). This CDR3 comprises 13 residues. The CDR3 reads CATSREPGPEQFF. As DNA, the CDR3 is TGTGCCACCAGCAGAGAACCGGGCCCTGAGCAGTTCTTC. The full variable domain, rest sourced from reference TRBV15 and TRBJ2-1, is DAMVIQNPRYQVTQFGKPVTLSCSQTLNHNVMYWYQQKSSQAPKLLFHYYDKDFNNEADTPDNFQSRRPNTSFCFLDIRSPGLGDTAMYLCATSREPGPEQFFGPGTRLTVL.

This clonotype was recorded at least ten times. The rearrangement links TRBV6-5 to TRBJ2-4; the D gene is possibly TRBD2 (6 bases). Germline values: CDR1 MNHEY, CDR2 SVGAGI. Trimming removed 3 bases from V and 9 bases from J, with 12 bases in between. The CDR3 is made up of 13 amino acids. CDR3: CASSYRRGGIQYF. Here the CDR3 DNA reads TGTGCCAGCAGTTATCGGAGGGGAGGCATTCAGTACTTC.

This clonotype was observed many times. The chain has TRBV7-9 and TRBJ1-3; D remains unclear. The V gene's germline CDR1 is SEHNR and CDR2 FQNEAQ (reference sequence). This CDR3 region has 12 residues. Trimming pared 11 bases from V and 4 bases from J, leaving 12 bases between. CDR3 residues: CALIRGGNTIYF. CDR3 nucleotide sequence: TGTGCCCTCATCCGGGGAGGAAACACCATATATTTT.

The sample holds a few counts of this clonotype. The rearrangement uses TRBV14 and TRBJ2-1; 8 bases are shared with TRBD2. The CDR3 length is 15 residues. The trim removed 3 bases at V and 6 bases at J, leaving 7 bases unmatched. Looked up from germline, CDR1 is SGHDN and CDR2 is FVKESK. The CDR3 reads CASSHAAGDINEQFF. In DNA, the CDR3 is TGTGCCAGCAGCCACGCAGCGGGAGATATCAATGAGCAGTTCTTC.

For this clonotype: Its ends do not fully match the called genes, so a read error is possible. The gene calls are TRBV7-9 and TRBJ2-1, with 9 bases fitting TRBD1. Germline CDR1 is SEHNR and CDR2 is FQNEAQ (reference sequence). The CDR3 is 16 residues long. The DNA of the CDR3 is TGTTCCAGCAGCGCACCCCCCGGGACAGGGCTAAGGGAGCAGTTCTTC. Translating gives CSSSAPPGTGLREQFF.

The sample holds many counts of this clonotype. The chain links TRBV28 to TRBJ2-7; D tentatively reads TRBD1 or TRBD2 (5 bases each). V gave up 2 bases and J gave up 4 bases, with 12 bases separating them. CDR1 is MDHEN, CDR2 SYDVKM, per germline. The length of the CDR3 is 14 residues. The CDR3 bases are TGTGCCAGCAGTTTAATGGGGGAGAGATACGAGCAGTACTTC. This gives the protein CASSLMGERYEQYF.

The chain links TRBV20-1 to TRBJ2-1; tentatively, D is TRBD2 (6 bases). CDR1 DFQATT and CDR2 SNEGSKA come from the germline V gene (reference sequence). Trimming took 0 bases from V and 0 from J, leaving 12 bases between them. The CDR3 sequence is 16 residues long. The chain's CDR3 is CSARELSGFSYNEQFF. CDR3 DNA sequence: TGCAGTGCTAGAGAGCTTAGCGGTTTCTCCTACAATGAGCAGTTCTTC.

This clonotype was picked up one time. The chain carries TRBV9 and TRBJ2-3; TRBD1 agrees at 7 bases. This CDR3 has 16 amino acids. Germline CDR1 is SGDLS and CDR2 is YYNGEE. V shed 3 bases, J shed 0 bases, and the junction held 7 bases outside the gene matches. The CDR3 reads CASSARQGASTDTQYF. In nucleotides, the CDR3 is TGTGCCAGCAGCGCTCGACAGGGAGCTAGCACAGATACGCAGTATTTT.

The sample holds a few counts of this clonotype. The gene calls are TRBV5-6 and TRBJ2-7; D may be TRBD1 or TRBD2 (5 bases each). The germline V gene encodes CDR1 SGHDT and CDR2 YYEEEE. V shed 4 bases and J shed 6 bases, with 17 bases lying between them. The CDR3 consists of 14 residues. The CDR3 reads CASSPRDPFSEQYF. The CDR3 nucleotides are TGTGCCAGCAGCCCCCGGGACCCTTTTTCCGAGCAGTACTTC.

V usage is TRBV7-8 and J usage is TRBJ2-2; 10 bases line up with TRBD1. In germline, CDR1 is SGHVS, CDR2 FQNEAQ. The V gene end was trimmed by 5 bases and the J gene end by 4 bases; junction bases not matched to a gene: 7. This CDR3 is 16 amino acids long. The CDR3 DNA reads as TGTGCCAGCAGCAGACAGGGGGCGCCGGGCACCGGGGAGCTGTTTTTT. This translates into CASSRQGAPGTGELFF.

Ten or more counts support this clonotype. The V and J genes are TRBV20-1 and TRBJ1-1; TRBD1 matches 8 bases. Losses at the gene ends were 4 bases for V and 1 base for J; bases not matched to a gene: 5. This CDR3 has 14 amino acids. CDR1 DFQATT and CDR2 SNEGSKA come from the germline V gene (reference sequence). The CDR3 DNA follows: TGCAGTGCTACCCCGGACAGGGCGAACACTGAAGCTTTCTTT. It specifies CSATPDRANTEAFF.

This clonotype was seen only a few times. The chain employs TRBV6-1 and TRBJ2-7, with 9 positions matching TRBD2. V shed 6 bases, J shed 8 bases, and the junction held 11 bases outside the gene matches. The CDR3 is 14 amino acids. Germline values: CDR1 MNHNS, CDR2 SASEGT. CDR3 residues: CASSPSLSGRKQYF. CDR3 sequence (DNA): TGTGCCAGCAGCCCCTCACTGAGCGGGAGGAAGCAGTACTTC.

The chain joins TRBV7-2 to TRBJ2-1; D assignment may be TRBD1 or TRBD2 (5 bases each). The CDR3 has 12 residues. Germline CDR1 SGHTA, CDR2 FQGNSA. The germline V and J ends were trimmed by 3 bases and 12 bases, with 12 bases remaining between them. CDR3 nucleotides: TGTGCCAGCAGCTTTCGGCTGAGGGGGCAGTTCTTC. Translating gives CASSFRLRGQFF. Full variable domain (missing parts from reference TRBV7-2 and TRBJ2-1): GAGVSQSPSNKVTEKGKDVELRCDPISGHTALYWYRQSLGQGLEFLIYFQGNSAPDKSGLPSDRFSAERTGGSVSTLTIQRTQQEDSAVYLCASSFRLRGQFFGPGTRLTVL.

Ten or more counts support this clonotype. The chain employs TRBV27 and TRBJ2-1; D possibly corresponds to TRBD1 (6 bases). CDR1 is MNHEY, CDR2 SMNVEV, per germline (reference sequence). The CDR3 is 16 amino acids. Trimming stripped 5 bases from V and 10 bases from J, with 24 bases between. The CDR3 region is CASSPRTDRDNEEQFF. The CDR3 DNA reads TGTGCCAGCAGTCCTCGGACAGATAGAGACAATGAGGAGCAGTTCTTC.

This clonotype was observed many times. The J gene is TRBJ2-1, the V gene TRBV6-1; possibly TRBD2 for D (6 bases). CDR1 and CDR2 (germline): MNHNS, SASEGT. This CDR3 has 15 amino acids. Deletions cut 5 bases from V and 6 bases from J, with 17 bases between. The CDR3 DNA sequence: TGTGCCAGCAGTCCCCGGAGGGGCGCGATCAATGAGCAGTTCTTC. It specifies CASSPRRGAINEQFF.

This clonotype was counted at least ten times. The V gene is TRBV25-1, the J gene TRBJ2-3; TRBD2 aligns across 7 bases. The CDR3 consists of 15 residues. Germline CDR1 MGHDK, CDR2 SYGVNS. V gave up 6 bases and J gave up 3 bases; unmatched junction bases: 9. CDR3 protein: CASSGPGGGTDTQYF. In DNA form, the CDR3 reads TGTGCCAGCAGCGGCCCTGGCGGGGGAACAGATACGCAGTATTTT.

V usage is TRBV3-1 and J usage is TRBJ2-7; 15 nucleotides match TRBD2. This CDR3 has 16 amino acids. The trim removed 0 bases at V and 7 bases at J, leaving 4 bases unmatched. Germline-derived CDR1 and CDR2 are LGHDT and YNNKEL (reference sequence). The CDR3 nucleotides are TGTGCCAGCAGCCAAGAAAGGACTAGCGGGAGGGGGGAGCAGTACTTC. It codes for CASSQERTSGRGEQYF.

The chain has TRBV14 and TRBJ1-1, with D possibly being TRBD1 (5 bases). In germline, CDR1 is SGHDN, CDR2 FVKESK. This CDR3 is built from 13 residues. The ends were cut back, 4 bases at V and 9 bases at J, with 15 bases in the middle. CDR3 DNA: TGTGCCAGCAGCCGATCTGCGCCGGGGCAAGCTTTCTTT. The encoded protein is CASSRSAPGQAFF. Complete variable domain (other parts from reference TRBV14 and TRBJ1-1): EAGVTQFPSHSVIEKGQTVTLRCDPISGHDNLYWYRRVMGKEIKFLLHFVKESKQDESGMPNNRFLAERTGGTYSTLKVQPAELEDSGVYFCASSRSAPGQAFFGQGTRLTVV.

This clonotype turned up a few times. The rearrangement joins TRBV28 to TRBJ2-1; 8 positions match TRBD1. V lost 5 bases and J lost 4; bases outside the gene matches: 7. From germline, CDR1 is MDHEN and CDR2 SYDVKM. The CDR3 is 15 residues long. The CDR3 DNA is TGTGCCAGCAGTAACGGACAGGGCAATTACAATGAGCAGTTCTTC. Translating it yields CASSNGQGNYNEQFF.